This TCR beta chain was captured in a study of T cell responses to AZD1222 COVID-19 vaccine. Study in general: Researchers grouped second doses given at about 4 or about 12 weeks into one pool. Findings and limits, study-wide: Among those given AZD1222, only 5 to 7 were seropositive at baseline. A mostly white British donor set with more females was recruited, and clonal diversity was possibly underestimated. Spike as a whole was targeted by vaccine-associated CD4 TCRs, dominant at 160-218 and 743-854.

Notes on this clone: Its target is not known. A read error may produce the germline difference seen at one junction end.

Germline CDR1 reads SNHLY; CDR2 reads FYNNEI. The CDR3 extends over 13 amino acids. The repertoire was sequenced with immunoSEQ multiplex PCR; TCRdb's copy has only in-frame clones and lacks some. The sample lists 95,000 to 100,000 clones, approximately 94% occurring once. V and J are TRBV2 and TRBJ1-4, with TRBD1 matching 7 bases. The sequencing here drew on peripheral blood, taken on day 0 of AZD1222 vaccination. The source is an adult in good health. The CDR3 DNA reads TGTGCGAGCAGGGTTGGGACAGATGAAAAACTGTTTTTT. Its translation: CASRVGTDEKLFF.